This record looks at one TCR beta chain sequence and its context. Sample time point: pre-treatment sample, taken before nivolumab and TIL therapy. The immunoSEQ assay was v3. Produced via immunoSEQ multiplex PCR; TCRdb's table is partial and in-frame only. Among roughly 15,000 clones listed, 86% were seen once. The data were taken from a study of TIL therapy for anti-PD-1-resistant metastatic lung cancer. The CDR3 extends over 14 amino acids. Germline V CDR1 and CDR2: MNHEY, SVGAGI. V was shortened by 0 bases and J by 6 bases, with 12 bases between the two germline ends. The TCR sequence derives from a person aged 25-85 years with non-small cell lung cancer. The starting material was blood, obtained at baseline. The chain is built from TRBV6-5 and TRBJ2-7; D tentatively fits TRBD1 or TRBD2 (5 bases each). The CDR3 DNA is TGTGCCAGCAGTTACTCGGGCAGGGACGGCGAGCAGTACTTC. It encodes CASSYSGRDGEQYF.